This entry describes one TCR beta chain. V was pared by 0 bases and J by 3 bases, with 12 bases between. The germline V gene encodes CDR1 PRHDT and CDR2 FYEKMQ (reference sequence). The CDR3 spans 15 residues. These data come from a study of T cell repertoires in cytomegalovirus infection. Background on the study: Public TCR beta signatures indicated both CMV infection and matching HLA type.

In TCRdb, the reads were re-called with MiXCR into one record per CDR3 protein. Of under 800,000 distinct CDR3 sequences listed, roughly 24% are singletons. The gene calls are TRBV13 and TRBJ2-7, with D possibly matching TRBD2 (5 bases). The clonotype originates from a human donor in good health (CMV status not recorded). Some clones in this sample may be carry-over from other donors' samples. Source material: CD8+ T cells from PBMCs. The CDR3 DNA reads TGTGCCAGCAGCTTAGGGGCCGGGAATTACTACGAGCAGTACTTC. It yields the protein CASSLGAGNYYEQYF.